The source of this T cell receptor beta chain is a study of OX40 agonist ivuxolimab in advanced cancers. This table comes from immunoSEQ multiplex PCR, and its TCRdb copy is limited to in-frame clones, with some not included. The sample holds 70,000 to 95,000 clones; more than 90% are singletons and the top ten take around 0.7%. This CDR3 spans 13 amino acids. The V gene's germline CDR1 is SGHVS and CDR2 FQNEAQ. V lost 8 bases and J 5 bases, leaving 13 bases between the germline ends. Here the sequenced sample was CD4+ or CD8+ T cells sorted from blood, taken in a trial of the OX40 agonist ivuxolimab. The source is an adult with an advanced solid tumor such as melanoma, head and neck, liver or kidney cancer. The chain employs TRBV7-8 and TRBJ2-1; D unclear. CDR3 loop: CASGKLQDNEQFF. The CDR3 coding sequence is TGTGCCAGCGGAAAACTCCAGGACAATGAGCAGTTCTTC.